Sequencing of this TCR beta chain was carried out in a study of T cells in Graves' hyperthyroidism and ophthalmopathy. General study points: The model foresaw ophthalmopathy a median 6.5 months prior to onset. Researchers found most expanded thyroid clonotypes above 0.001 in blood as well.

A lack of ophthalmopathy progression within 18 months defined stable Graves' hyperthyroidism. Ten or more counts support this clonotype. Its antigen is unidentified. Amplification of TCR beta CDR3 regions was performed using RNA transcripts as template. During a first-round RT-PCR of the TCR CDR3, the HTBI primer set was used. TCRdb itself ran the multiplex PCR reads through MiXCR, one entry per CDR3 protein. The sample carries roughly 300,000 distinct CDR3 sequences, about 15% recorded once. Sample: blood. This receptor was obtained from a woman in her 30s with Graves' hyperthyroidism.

This CDR3 reads CASMGSADLLGTGELFF. The DNA for the CDR3 is TGTGCCAGCATGGGTTCGGCGGATCTTCTCGGGACCGGGGAGCTGTTTTTT. This rearrangement joins TRBV28 to TRBJ2-2; D call uncertain. The CDR3 runs to 17 residues. Germline CDR1 is MDHEN and CDR2 is SYDVKM. V lost 7 bases and J lost 5, with 23 bases in between.